These 31 T cell receptor beta chains share one sample of origin, sequenced in a study of blood T cell repertoires in COVID-19. Clones were read by immunoSEQ multiplex PCR, and TCRdb kept only the in-frame ones, dropping some. The table lists some 150,000 clones, more than 75% of them singletons. Specimen: peripheral blood. These receptors came from a woman aged 40-49 years with acute or convalescent COVID-19.

This chain uses TRBV11-2 with TRBJ2-5, with 8 bases matching TRBD2. Germline-derived CDR1 and CDR2 are SGHAT and FQNNGV. This CDR3 has 17 residues. V was pared by 6 bases and J by 2 bases, with 14 bases of the junction left unmatched. The CDR3 nucleotides are TGTGCCAGCAGATCCGGAGACCTAGCGGGCCGACAAGAGACCCAGTACTTC. Its protein product is CASRSGDLAGRQETQYF.

The chain carries TRBV19 and TRBJ1-1, with a weak D call TRBD1 (6 bases). The CDR3 runs to 15 residues. Between the trimmed V and J ends, which lost 3 bases and 7 bases, there was a span of 18 bases. CDR1 and CDR2 from the germline V gene are LNHDA and SQIVND (reference sequence). The CDR3 DNA reads as TGTGCCAGTAGTATCCCGGGACAAGCCTGGGGTGAAGCTTTCTTT. Translated: CASSIPGQAWGEAFF.

V is TRBV11-2 and J is TRBJ1-6, with D possibly matching TRBD1 (5 bases). The CDR3 has 15 amino acids. Germline CDR1 is SGHAT and CDR2 is FQNNGV. The germline V and J ends were trimmed by 2 bases and 5 bases, with 10 bases remaining between them. CDR3 region: CASSLSGMNNSPLHF. CDR3 in DNA: TGTGCCAGCAGCTTATCAGGGATGAATAATTCACCCCTCCACTTT.

The chain links TRBV3-1 (or the pseudogene TRBV3-2) to TRBJ2-7; D ambiguous. From germline, CDR1 is LGHDT and CDR2 YNNKEL (reference sequence). The V gene lost 1 base and the J gene lost 3 bases, with 4 bases spanning the gap. This CDR3 has 12 residues. CDR3 protein: CASSQGGYEQYF. The CDR3 nucleotides are TGTGCCAGCAGCCAAGGCGGCTACGAGCAGTACTTC.

In this sample, this clone turned up once. In DNA, the CDR3 is TGTGCCAGCAGCTCCTCACCCGGGGAGGGGATTGGCTACACCTTC. This translates into CASSSSPGEGIGYTF. V and J are TRBV7-3 and TRBJ1-2; D possibly corresponds to TRBD1 (5 bases). CDR1 is SGHTA and CDR2 is FQGTGA in the germline V gene. CDR3 length equals 15 residues. The V end lost 4 bases, the J end lost 7 bases, and 19 bases lay between the germline ends. Supplemented by reference TRBV7-3 and TRBJ1-2, the full variable domain reads GAGVSQTPSNKVTEKGKYVELRCDPISGHTALYWYRQSLGQGPEFLIYFQGTGAADDSGLPNDRFFAVRPEGSVSTLKIQRTERGDSAVYLCASSSSPGEGIGYTFGSGTRLTVV.

The chain has TRBV10-3 and TRBJ2-2; 11 positions agree with TRBD1. CDR1 is ENHRY and CDR2 is SYGVKD in the germline V gene. V dropped 7 bases and J dropped 4; count of bases not matched to a gene: 5. CDR3 size: 15 residues. CDR3 nucleotides: TGTGCCATCACCCCCGGGACAGGGGGCACCGGGGAGCTGTTTTTT. This translates into CAITPGTGGTGELFF.

The chain recombines TRBV28 with TRBJ1-5, with D possibly being TRBD1 (5 bases). The germline V and J ends were trimmed by 3 bases and 0 bases, with 15 bases remaining between them. The CDR3 is 17 amino acids. CDR1 is MDHEN, CDR2 SYDVKM, per germline. CDR3 DNA sequence: TGTGCCAGCAGTTTGAAGGGGTGGTATAGTAGCAATCAGCCCCAGCATTTT. Translating gives CASSLKGWYSSNQPQHF.

The chain joins TRBV6-5 to TRBJ2-7, with 8 bases fitting TRBD1. CDR1 MNHEY and CDR2 SVGAGI come from the germline V gene. The CDR3 loop spans 13 amino acids. Losses at the gene ends were 8 bases for V and 3 bases for J; bases not matched to a gene: 6. The CDR3 coding sequence is TGTGCCAGCTCGGGGACAGGCCACTACGAGCAGTACTTC. This gives the protein CASSGTGHYEQYF.

The J gene is TRBJ1-1, the V gene TRBV2; TRBD1 matches at 9 bases. V was pared by 6 bases and J by 1 base, with 0 bases of the junction left unmatched. CDR1 and CDR2 (germline): SNHLY, FYNNEI. This CDR3 has 13 amino acids. The CDR3 sequence is CASRDRGNTEAFF. The CDR3 coding sequence is TGTGCCAGCAGGGACAGGGGGAACACTGAAGCTTTCTTT.

The V call is TRBV30, the J call TRBJ1-1, with TRBD1 identical over 8 bases. Germline trimming cut 2 bases from V and 3 bases from J; bases unmatched to any gene: 5. This CDR3 is built from 14 residues. Per the germline V gene, CDR1 is GTSNPN and CDR2 is SVGIG (reference sequence). This CDR3 is CAWSHTQGDTEAFF. The CDR3 nucleotides read TGTGCCTGGAGTCACACACAGGGGGACACTGAAGCTTTCTTT.

The gene calls are TRBV4-3 and TRBJ2-2, with 10 bases fitting TRBD2. This CDR3 spans 18 amino acids. Germline loops: CDR1 LGHNA, CDR2 YSLEER. J gave up 3 bases and V 0 bases, and 7 bases lay outside the gene matches. CDR3 nucleotides: TGCGCCAGCAGCCAAGATCTGAAGCGGGGGGGTGACACCGGGGAGCTGTTTTTT. It translates to CASSQDLKRGGDTGELFF.

In its sample, this clone was seen a few times. V and J are TRBV10-3 and TRBJ1-1, with TRBD1 as a possible D gene (5 bases). The V end lost 5 bases, the J end lost 2 bases, and 12 bases lay between the germline ends. Germline lookup yields CDR1 ENHRY and CDR2 SYGVKD. This CDR3 spans 14 amino acids. As DNA, the CDR3 is TGTGCCATCAGTTCCCGGGGGGGAAACACTGAAGCTTTCTTT. It yields the protein CAISSRGGNTEAFF.

The rearrangement uses TRBV4-1 and TRBJ2-7; 11 nucleotides align to TRBD1. J gave up 2 bases and V 3 bases, and 3 bases lay outside the gene matches. Germline CDR1 reads MGHRA; CDR2 reads YSYEKL. The CDR3 spans 15 residues. CDR3 nucleotides: TGCGCCAGCAGCCAGCCGGGACAGGGGGCCTACGAGCAGTACTTC. It specifies CASSQPGQGAYEQYF.

With regard to this clone: Within the sample, other DNA sequences also encode this same CDR3. CDR3 sequence: CASSYSDSYYGYTF. The CDR3 DNA sequence: TGTGCCAGCAGTTACTCGGACAGTTACTATGGCTACACCTTC. The V call is TRBV6-5, the J call TRBJ1-2; D is perhaps TRBD1 (6 bases). The CDR3 contains 14 residues. Trimming removed 0 bases from V and 3 bases from J, with 8 bases in between. Germline V gene lookup returns CDR1 MNHEY and CDR2 SVGAGI.

The chain links TRBV30 to TRBJ1-2, with D unclear. Germline loops: CDR1 GTSNPN, CDR2 SVGIG (reference sequence). V was trimmed by 0 bases and J by 11 bases, leaving 16 bases between them. The CDR3 spans 13 residues. In DNA, the CDR3 is TGTGCCTGGAGTGTTTGGACTGTGGCCGGTTACACCTTC. Translation gives CAWSVWTVAGYTF.

This clone was observed once. The chain recombines TRBV6-5 with TRBJ2-5; tentative D call: TRBD1 (6 bases). Trimming pared 7 bases from V and 1 base from J, leaving 16 bases between. Germline V gives CDR1 MNHEY, CDR2 SVGAGI. This CDR3 has 15 residues. This CDR3 is CASTHARGSQETQYF. The CDR3 coding sequence is TGTGCCAGCACCCATGCCAGGGGATCCCAAGAGACCCAGTACTTC.

This sequence joins TRBV29-1 and TRBJ2-7, with D possibly matching TRBD1 (5 bases). The germline CDR1 and CDR2 sequences are SQVTM and ANQGSEA. V was clipped by 5 bases and J by 3 bases, with 17 bases between them. The CDR3 covers 14 residues. In DNA, the CDR3 is TGCAGCGTTCGACAGCAGGAAGGTCTCTACGAGCAGTACTTC. Translated, it gives CSVRQQEGLYEQYF.

Only one count was recorded for this clone. This chain links TRBV6-5 with TRBJ1-1; D perhaps matches TRBD1 (5 bases). The germline CDR1 and CDR2 sequences are MNHEY and SVGAGI. The CDR3 spans 13 residues. The V gene lost 4 bases and the J gene lost 4 bases, with 10 bases spanning the gap. The CDR3, as DNA: TGTGCCAGCAGTTCCCCCCAGGGCACTGAAGCTTTCTTT. The encoded protein is CASSSPQGTEAFF.

The J gene is TRBJ1-5, the V gene TRBV6-2 or TRBV6-3, with 8 nucleotides matching TRBD1. CDR1 and CDR2 (germline): MNHEY, SVGEGT. The CDR3 is 15 residues long. The J segment lost 6 bases and the V segment lost 6 bases, leaving 10 bases of the junction unmatched. The CDR3 is CASSPGQGRRQPQHF. In DNA, the CDR3 is TGTGCCAGCAGCCCCGGACAGGGTAGGCGTCAGCCCCAGCATTTT.

The chain links TRBV7-3 to TRBJ1-6; D not certain. This CDR3 is 14 amino acids long. Germline CDR1 is SGHTA and CDR2 is FQGTGA. Trimming took 2 bases from V and 8 from J, leaving 10 bases between them. Written as DNA, the CDR3 is TGTGCCAGCAGCTTATCGGGGAAGGATTCACCCCTCCACTTT. Translation gives CASSLSGKDSPLHF.

The chain links TRBV30 to TRBJ1-6; TRBD1 might be the D (6 bases). Trimming removed 1 base at V and 5 bases at J, with 9 bases between. The CDR3 is made up of 14 amino acids. From germline, CDR1 is GTSNPN and CDR2 SVGIG (reference sequence). The CDR3: CAWSAGTNNSPLHF. The CDR3 DNA reads as TGTGCCTGGAGTGCCGGGACAAATAATTCACCCCTCCACTTT. Filled out from reference TRBV30 and TRBJ1-6, the complete variable domain reads SQTIHQWPATLVQPVGSPLSLECTVEGTSNPNLYWYRQAAGRGLQLLFYSVGIGQISSEVPQNLSASRPQDRQFILSSKKLLLSDSGFYLCAWSAGTNNSPLHFGNGTRLTVT.

The rearrangement uses TRBV4-3 and TRBJ2-5, with 9 positions matching TRBD2. CDR3 size: 17 residues. V was clipped by 4 bases and J by 2 bases; unmatched bases: 11. Germline CDR1 reads LGHNA; CDR2 reads YSLEER. The CDR3 DNA sequence: TGCGCCAGCAGCCTGGAGATAGCGGGGGTAGGGCAAGAGACCCAGTACTTC. Translating gives CASSLEIAGVGQETQYF.

This clone was seen only once. The rearrangement links TRBV7-8 to TRBJ1-1; D remains unclear. In germline, CDR1 is SGHVS, CDR2 FQNEAQ. The V gene lost 2 bases and the J gene lost 1 base, with 8 bases spanning the gap. The CDR3 is 14 residues long. CDR3 sequence: CASSLSPGNTEAFF. CDR3 coding DNA: TGTGCCAGCAGCTTATCTCCAGGGAACACTGAAGCTTTCTTT.

V is TRBV23-1 and J is TRBJ1-3, with D uncertain. TRBV23-1 is given ORF status, its function remaining uncertain. Trimming removed 8 bases from V and 0 bases from J, with 14 bases in between. The CDR3 runs to 15 residues. For the CDR3, the DNA is TGCGCCAGCCCTCAATCGTGCAGCTCTGGAAACACCATATATTTT. Translation gives CASPQSCSSGNTIYF.

This clone was observed a few times. The chain combines TRBV28 with TRBJ1-2; D is ambiguous. CDR1 is MDHEN and CDR2 is SYDVKM in the germline V gene. V lost 6 bases to trimming and J lost 2 bases, with 10 bases between them. The CDR3 loop spans 13 amino acids. CDR3 residues: CASRRSGNYGYTF. The DNA of the CDR3 is TGTGCCAGCAGGAGGTCCGGGAACTATGGCTACACCTTC.

The chain is built from TRBV7-2 and TRBJ1-2, with 7 bases lining up with TRBD1. The CDR3 runs to 16 residues. J gave up 3 bases and V 4 bases, and 11 bases lay outside the gene matches. CDR1 is SGHTA, CDR2 FQGNSA, per germline. CDR3 protein: CASSSSRRGQDYGYTF. DNA for the CDR3: TGTGCCAGCAGCTCAAGCAGGAGGGGGCAGGACTATGGCTACACCTTC. The complete variable domain, with remaining parts taken from reference TRBV7-2 and TRBJ1-2, reads GAGVSQSPSNKVTEKGKDVELRCDPISGHTALYWYRQSLGQGLEFLIYFQGNSAPDKSGLPSDRFSAERTGGSVSTLTIQRTQQEDSAVYLCASSSSRRGQDYGYTFGSGTRLTVV.

This chain uses TRBV7-9 with TRBJ2-7; 11 nucleotides align to TRBD2. Trimming at V came to 3 bases and at J to 2 bases, leaving 6 bases not matched to a gene. The CDR3 sequence is 16 residues long. In germline, CDR1 is SEHNR, CDR2 FQNEAQ (reference sequence). CDR3 residues: CASSLTSGVKAYEQYF. CDR3 bases: TGTGCCAGCAGCTTGACTAGCGGGGTGAAAGCCTACGAGCAGTACTTC.

The chain links TRBV4-2 to TRBJ2-7; TRBD2 matches at 8 bases. Trimming at V came to 2 bases and at J to 5 bases, leaving 8 bases not matched to a gene. The V gene's germline CDR1 is LGHNA and CDR2 YNFKEQ. The CDR3 has 15 residues. This chain's CDR3 is CASSQPQREYDEQYF. In nucleotides, the CDR3 is TGTGCCAGCAGCCAACCCCAGCGGGAGTACGACGAGCAGTACTTC.

A word on this clone: The same CDR3 also results from other DNA sequences found in this sample. This chain connects TRBV30 to TRBJ1-3; D gene unclear. Germline lookup yields CDR1 GTSNPN and CDR2 SVGIG (reference sequence). The CDR3 runs to 14 residues. V lost 0 bases and J 1 base, leaving 7 bases between the germline ends. Written as DNA, the CDR3 is TGTGCCTGGAGTGTCGGGGTATCTGGAAACACCATATATTTT. It encodes CAWSVGVSGNTIYF.

The chain uses TRBV7-2 and TRBJ2-7, with D possibly TRBD2 on 6 matching bases. Trimming removed 5 bases at V and 4 bases at J, with 12 bases between. There are 13 residues in the CDR3. The V gene's germline CDR1 is SGHTA and CDR2 FQGNSA. The CDR3 is CASSQAGSYEQYF. For the CDR3, the DNA is TGTGCCAGCAGCCAAGCGGGCTCTTACGAGCAGTACTTC.

The V call is TRBV3-1 (or the pseudogene TRBV3-2), the J call TRBJ2-7; possible D gene TRBD1, 5 bases. The CDR3 has 14 residues. CDR1 and CDR2 from the germline V gene are LGHDT and YNNKEL (reference sequence). Trimming took 0 bases from V and 4 from J, leaving 10 bases between them. CDR3 DNA: TGTGCCAGCAGCCAAGATGGACACTCTTACGAGCAGTACTTC. Its protein is CASSQDGHSYEQYF.